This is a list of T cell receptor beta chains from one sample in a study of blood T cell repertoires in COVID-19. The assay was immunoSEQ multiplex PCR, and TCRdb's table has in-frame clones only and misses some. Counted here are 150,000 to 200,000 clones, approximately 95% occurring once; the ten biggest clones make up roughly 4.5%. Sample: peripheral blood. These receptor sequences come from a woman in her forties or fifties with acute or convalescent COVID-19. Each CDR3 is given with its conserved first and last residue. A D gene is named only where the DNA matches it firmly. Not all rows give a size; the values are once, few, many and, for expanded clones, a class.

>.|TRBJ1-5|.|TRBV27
TGTGCCAGCAGCCTAGGCCAGAATCAGCCCCAGCATTTT
CASSLGQNQPQHF
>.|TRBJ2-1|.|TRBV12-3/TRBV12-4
TGTGCCAGCAGTTTAATTCGTTTTTTTGAGCAGTTCTTC
CASSLIRFFEQFF
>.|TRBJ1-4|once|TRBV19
TGTGCCAGTAGTGCCACCAGGGGCCCCCTTGAAAAACTGTTTTTT
CASSATRGPLEKLFF
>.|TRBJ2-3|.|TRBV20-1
TGCAGTGCGGACAGATCGCAGTATTTT
CSADRSQYF
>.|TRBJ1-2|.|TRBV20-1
TGCAGTGCTCTTCTTAACTATGGCTACACCTTC
CSALLNYGYTF
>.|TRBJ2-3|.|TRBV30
TGTGCCTGGATGGCAGGGAATGCAGATACGCAGTATTTT
CAWMAGNADTQYF
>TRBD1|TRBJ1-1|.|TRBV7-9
TGTGCCAGCAGCCGTTCGACAGGGTCGGGTCACACTGAAGCTTTCTTT
CASSRSTGSGHTEAFF
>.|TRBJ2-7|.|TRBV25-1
TGTGCCAGCAGTGAGGGGGACCTTCGGGGGGAGCAGTACTTC
CASSEGDLRGEQYF
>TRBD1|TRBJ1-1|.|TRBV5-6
TGTGCCAGCAGTTTTTGGGGACAGGGTATGAGGACTGAAGCTTTCTTT
CASSFWGQGMRTEAFF
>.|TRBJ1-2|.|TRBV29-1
TGCAGCGTGCACAGAGAGAATAACTATGGCTACACCTTC
CSVHRENNYGYTF
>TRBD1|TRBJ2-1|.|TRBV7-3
TGTGCCAGCAGTCCTCGGCAGGGGGCATTGTATGAGCAGTTCTTC
CASSPRQGALYEQFF
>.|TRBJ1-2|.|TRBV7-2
TGTGCCAGCAGCTTTACAGGCGACTATGGCTACACCTTC
CASSFTGDYGYTF
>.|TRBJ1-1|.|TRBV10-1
TGCGCCAGCAGATTCCGTGAAGCTTTCTTT
CASRFREAFF